What follows are 3 T cell receptor beta chains derived from one specimen sequenced in a study of OX40 agonist ivuxolimab in advanced cancers. Sequencing was performed with immunoSEQ multiplex PCR; in TCRdb, only in-frame clones are kept and a portion is missing. Of over 70,000 clones listed, approximately 86% are singletons. The source material was CD4+ or CD8+ T cells sorted from blood, sampled in a trial of the OX40 agonist ivuxolimab. The origin of the receptors is an adult with an advanced solid tumor such as melanoma, head and neck, liver or kidney cancer.

The chain couples TRBV5-4 to TRBJ2-5; D possibly corresponds to TRBD1 (5 bases). Germline CDR1 SGHNT, CDR2 YYREEE (reference sequence). The CDR3 spans 14 residues. V lost 1 base to trimming and J lost 4 bases, with 11 bases between them. The chain's CDR3 is CASSLLGLAETQYF. The CDR3 DNA is TGTGCCAGCAGCTTGTTGGGGCTGGCAGAGACCCAGTACTTC. Based on the CDR3 plus reference TRBV5-4 and TRBJ2-5, the full variable domain is ETGVTQSPTHLIKTRGQQVTLRCSSQSGHNTVSWYQQALGQGPQFIFQYYREEENGRGNFPPRFSGLQFPNYSSELNVNALELDDSALYLCASSLLGLAETQYFGPGTRLLVL.

The CDR3 loop is CASSPQQGGNYGYTF. As DNA, the CDR3 is TGCGCCAGCAGCCCCCAACAGGGCGGGAACTATGGCTACACCTTC. The rearrangement links TRBV5-1 to TRBJ1-2, with D possibly TRBD1 on 6 matching bases. There are 15 residues in the CDR3. Germline CDR1 is SGHRS and CDR2 is YFSETQ. The V and J ends lost 4 bases and 2 bases respectively, with 15 bases between them.

The genes are TRBV29-1 and TRBJ2-6, with a possible D match to TRBD1 (6 bases). The germline V gene has CDR1 SQVTM and CDR2 ANQGSEA. The CDR3 is 13 residues long. Between the trimmed V and J ends, which lost 6 bases and 3 bases, there was a span of 9 bases. CDR3: CSVRGYGANVLTF. The CDR3 DNA follows: TGCAGCGTCAGGGGCTATGGGGCCAACGTCCTGACTTTC.